The 29 T cell receptor beta chains below were found in one sample sequenced in a study of radiotherapy plus CTLA-4 blockade in lung cancer. The table came from immunoSEQ multiplex PCR; TCRdb's copy has only in-frame clones and leaves some out. The table includes 50,000 to 65,000 clones, 65% to 85% detected once. The sample consisted of peripheral blood, taken from a patient treated with radiotherapy plus ipilimumab. The receptors stem from a human donor with non-small cell lung cancer whose response to radiotherapy plus ipilimumab could not be evaluated.

This rearrangement joins TRBV2 to TRBJ2-1; 7 nucleotides align to TRBD2. The junction had 4 bases not matched to a gene; V was cut back by 8 bases and J by 0 bases. The CDR3 extends over 14 amino acids. Germline V gene data show CDR1 as SNHLY and CDR2 as FYNNEI. CDR3 loop: CASGTTSSYNEQFF. CDR3 DNA sequence: TGTGCCAGCGGGACTACCAGCTCCTACAATGAGCAGTTCTTC.

This chain joins TRBV7-2 and TRBJ2-2, with a possible D match to TRBD2 (7 bases). Germline V gives CDR1 SGHTA, CDR2 FQGNSA. V was shortened by 0 bases and J by 7 bases, with 12 bases between the two germline ends. The CDR3 extends over 15 amino acids. The CDR3 DNA sequence: TGTGCCAGCAGCTTAGCCGGGGGGCGCGTCGGGGAGCTGTTTTTT. As protein: CASSLAGGRVGELFF.

The DNA of the CDR3 is TGTGCCAGCAGTTTACCTAGCGGTCACAATGAGCAGTTCTTC. This translates into CASSLPSGHNEQFF. The chain recombines TRBV28 with TRBJ2-1; 7 bases are shared with TRBD2. V shed 2 bases and J 5 bases; nucleotides not matched to a gene: 3. Germline assignment: CDR1 MDHEN and CDR2 SYDVKM. The CDR3 contains 14 residues. The variable domain in full, completed from reference TRBV28 and TRBJ2-1, reads DVKVTQSSRYLVKRTGEKVFLECVQDMDHENMFWYRQDPGLGLRLIYFSYDVKMKEKGDIPEGYSVSREKKERFSLILESASTNQTSMYLCASSLPSGHNEQFFGPGTRLTVL.

The V and J genes are TRBV7-2 and TRBJ2-5, with TRBD2 matching 9 bases. The V gene end was trimmed by 1 base and the J gene end by 7 bases; junction bases not matched to a gene: 4. From germline, CDR1 is SGHTA and CDR2 FQGNSA. The CDR3 sequence is 14 residues long. The CDR3 loop reads CASSLGPSGATQYF. The DNA of the CDR3 is TGTGCCAGCAGCTTAGGGCCTAGCGGGGCGACCCAGTACTTC.

J is TRBJ2-3 and V is TRBV29-1; 10 bases are shared with TRBD2. Germline V gives CDR1 SQVTM, CDR2 ANQGSEA. The CDR3 runs 19 residues. Trimming at V came to 7 bases and at J to 4 bases, leaving 23 bases not matched to a gene. The CDR3 coding sequence is TGCAGCGGATTGGGGGGGGAACCGGCCTCTAGCGGGAGTGCAGATACGCAGTATTTT. This translates into CSGLGGEPASSGSADTQYF.

This chain connects TRBV4-3 to TRBJ1-1; no clear D gene. The CDR3 is 14 residues long. Germline CDR1 is LGHNA and CDR2 is YSLEER. Trimming left V 0 bases short and J 1 base short, with 6 bases between. Here the CDR3 DNA reads TGCGCCAGCAGCCAAGATTACGGGAACACTGAAGCTTTCTTT. Its protein is CASSQDYGNTEAFF.

J is TRBJ1-1 and V is TRBV28; a weak D match, TRBD1 (6 bases). This CDR3 contains 12 residues. Trimming pared 6 bases from V and 7 bases from J, leaving 12 bases between. Germline V gene lookup returns CDR1 MDHEN and CDR2 SYDVKM. CDR3 loop: CASSVGTSEAFF. DNA of the CDR3: TGTGCCAGCAGCGTCGGGACAAGTGAAGCTTTCTTT. The variable domain in full, completed from reference TRBV28 and TRBJ1-1, reads DVKVTQSSRYLVKRTGEKVFLECVQDMDHENMFWYRQDPGLGLRLIYFSYDVKMKEKGDIPEGYSVSREKKERFSLILESASTNQTSMYLCASSVGTSEAFFGQGTRLTVV.

The chain has TRBV4-2 and TRBJ1-2, with 7 positions matching TRBD1. The V segment lost 2 bases and the J segment 4 bases; nucleotides outside the gene matches: 7. CDR3 length equals 15 residues. Per germline, CDR1 LGHNA and CDR2 YNFKEQ. CDR3 sequence: CASSQPGTAFYGYTF. The CDR3 region has the DNA TGTGCCAGCAGCCAACCCGGGACAGCCTTCTATGGCTACACCTTC.

The V and J genes are TRBV4-1 and TRBJ2-7; 10 nucleotides align to TRBD1. Germline CDR1 MGHRA, CDR2 YSYEKL. V lost 3 bases to trimming and J lost 5 bases; unmatched junction nucleotides: 16. This CDR3 comprises 18 residues. CDR3 region: CASSHLFVPGQGNHEQYF. CDR3 sequence (DNA): TGCGCCAGCAGCCATCTCTTCGTACCGGGACAGGGGAACCACGAGCAGTACTTC.

The V gene is TRBV6-1, the J gene TRBJ2-1; TRBD2 aligns across 14 bases. This CDR3 has 16 amino acids. Germline V CDR1 and CDR2: MNHNS, SASEGT. V dropped 3 bases and J dropped 12; count of bases not matched to a gene: 10. This CDR3 reads CASSDGGTSGSGGQFF. CDR3 DNA sequence: TGTGCCAGCAGTGATGGGGGGACTAGCGGGAGTGGGGGGCAGTTCTTC.

This chain's CDR3 is CATSSDRQGNYGYTF. CDR3 nucleotides: TGTGCCACCAGCAGTGACAGACAGGGGAACTATGGCTACACCTTC. The rearrangement joins TRBV15 to TRBJ1-2; TRBD1 agrees at 8 bases. The V and J ends lost 3 bases and 2 bases, in that order; junction bases with no gene match: 5. From germline, CDR1 is LNHNV and CDR2 YYDKDF (reference sequence). The CDR3 length is 15 residues.

This chain joins TRBV7-2 and TRBJ1-6; possibly TRBD1 for D (5 bases). This CDR3 region has 15 residues. CDR1 SGHTA and CDR2 FQGNSA come from the germline V gene. The V end was cut by 1 base, the J end by 11 bases, with 15 bases between. CDR3 DNA: TGTGCCAGCAGCTTAGAAGGAGTACAGGCCGCACCCCTCCACTTT. Amino acid sequence: CASSLEGVQAAPLHF.

This rearrangement joins TRBV13 to TRBJ2-2, with TRBD1 identical over 9 bases. Trimming removed 5 bases from V and 2 bases from J; junction bases left unmatched: 15. CDR1 is PRHDT and CDR2 is FYEKMQ in the germline V gene (reference sequence). The CDR3 is 19 residues long. The CDR3 spells CASSRRGGTGTFNTGELFF. In DNA, the CDR3 is TGTGCCAGCAGCCGGAGGGGGGGGACAGGGACTTTCAACACCGGGGAGCTGTTTTTT.

This sequence joins TRBV5-1 and TRBJ2-1; TRBD2 matches at 7 bases. After removal of 4 bases from V and 5 bases from J, the junction contained 9 bases not matched to a gene. This CDR3 region has 15 residues. CDR1 is SGHRS, CDR2 YFSETQ, per germline. As DNA, the CDR3 is TGCGCCAGCAGCAGAGAGGGACTACCAAACAATGAGCAGTTCTTC. Its translation: CASSREGLPNNEQFF.

The CDR3 bases are TGTGCCAGCGGGAGGGGGTACTCCTACGAGCAGTACTTC. This gives the protein CASGRGYSYEQYF. V is TRBV6-6 and J is TRBJ2-7; D is perhaps TRBD2 (7 bases). The V gene's germline CDR1 is MNHNY and CDR2 SVGAGI (reference sequence). This CDR3 spans 13 amino acids. The germline V and J ends were trimmed by 8 bases and 0 bases, with 11 bases remaining between them.

The chain employs TRBV7-2 and TRBJ2-7; 10 nucleotides match TRBD1. The germline gives CDR1 SGHTA, CDR2 FQGNSA. This CDR3 is built from 18 residues. The J segment lost 3 bases and the V segment lost 0 bases, leaving 11 bases of the junction unmatched. CDR3 DNA sequence: TGTGCCAGCAGCTTAGCTAAGGGTGGGGGACAGGGGTTCTACGAGCAGTACTTC. Protein sequence: CASSLAKGGGQGFYEQYF.

The gene calls are TRBV29-1 and TRBJ1-2, with D uncertain. The CDR3 totals 13 residues. Trimming removed 1 base from V and 4 bases from J, with 10 bases in between. The germline CDR1 and CDR2 sequences are SQVTM and ANQGSEA. Here the CDR3 DNA reads TGCAGCGTTGAAGGTTTCGCTAGCTATGGCTACACCTTC. It codes for CSVEGFASYGYTF.

CDR3 nucleotides: TGCGCCAGCAGCAAAGGGGAGTCGAACCAACAAGAGACCCAGTACTTC. The encoded protein is CASSKGESNQQETQYF. The chain links TRBV4-3 to TRBJ2-5, with D possibly being TRBD1 or TRBD2 (5 bases each). The germline CDR1 and CDR2 sequences are LGHNA and YSLEER. V dropped 5 bases and J dropped 2 bases, with 18 bases sitting between them. The CDR3 is 16 amino acids.

The V and J genes are TRBV28 and TRBJ2-3; D perhaps matches TRBD2 (5 bases). Trimming shortened V by 1 base and J by 0 bases, and 8 bases separated the two germline ends. Germline V CDR1 and CDR2: MDHEN, SYDVKM. The CDR3 sequence is 15 residues long. In nucleotides, the CDR3 is TGTGCCAGCAGTTTATCACTAGACAGCACAGATACGCAGTATTTT. Residues: CASSLSLDSTDTQYF.

V usage is TRBV28 and J usage is TRBJ1-2; the match to TRBD1 covers 9 bases. This CDR3 comprises 15 residues. Germline V gene data show CDR1 as MDHEN and CDR2 as SYDVKM. The trim removed 2 bases at V and 4 bases at J, leaving 5 bases unmatched. CDR3 residues: CASSLGTGMGYGYTF. The CDR3 bases are TGTGCCAGCAGTTTAGGGACAGGGATGGGCTATGGCTACACCTTC.

V and J are TRBV6-4 and TRBJ2-1; 9 bases map to TRBD1. This CDR3 is built from 16 residues. J was trimmed by 5 bases and V by 5 bases; bases with no gene match: 10. Germline V gene data show CDR1 as MRHNA and CDR2 as SNTAGT. The CDR3: CASSKLPGQGNNEQFF. The CDR3 DNA reads as TGTGCCAGCAGTAAACTACCGGGACAGGGCAACAATGAGCAGTTCTTC.

V is TRBV6-4 and J is TRBJ2-1; 9 bases fit TRBD1. The V gene end was trimmed by 4 bases and the J gene end by 7 bases; junction bases not matched to a gene: 2. Germline CDR1 reads MRHNA; CDR2 reads SNTAGT. This CDR3 comprises 13 residues. CDR3 protein: CASSGQGGNEQFF. In DNA, the CDR3 is TGTGCCAGCAGTGGACAGGGGGGGAATGAGCAGTTCTTC.

V usage is TRBV6-5 and J usage is TRBJ2-3; D may be TRBD2 (7 bases). This CDR3 spans 16 amino acids. The ends were cut back, 0 bases at V and 0 bases at J, with 10 bases in the middle. Germline assignment: CDR1 MNHEY and CDR2 SVGAGI. This chain's CDR3 is CASSYSGGASTDTQYF. Written as DNA, the CDR3 is TGTGCCAGCAGTTACTCTGGGGGGGCCAGCACAGATACGCAGTATTTT.

The genes are TRBV4-3 and TRBJ2-3; no definite D call. Trimming took 1 base from V and 4 from J, leaving 6 bases between them. Germline-derived CDR1 and CDR2 are LGHNA and YSLEER. The CDR3 length is 13 residues. CDR3 protein: CASSQGGPDTQYF. CDR3 sequence (DNA): TGCGCCAGCAGCCAAGGAGGCCCAGATACGCAGTATTTT.

The V call is TRBV7-8, the J call TRBJ2-5; no firm D call. The J call is doubtful: the DNA matches TRBJ2-7 better. The CDR3 is 13 amino acids. Germline V gives CDR1 SGHVS, CDR2 FQNEAQ. The CDR3 loop is CASSLGYSYEQYF. The CDR3 coding sequence is TGTGCCAGCAGCTTAGGCTACTCCTACGAGCAGTACTTC.

The table lists this clone with a count of one. The chain carries TRBV7-2 and TRBJ2-1, with a possible D match to TRBD1 (7 bases). The germline V gene has CDR1 SGHTA and CDR2 FQGNSA. Trimming shortened V by 8 bases and J by 7 bases, and 18 bases separated the two germline ends. The CDR3 loop spans 14 amino acids. CDR3 loop: CASVPFQGGNEQFF. The CDR3 region has the DNA TGTGCCAGCGTGCCTTTTCAGGGGGGAAATGAGCAGTTCTTC.

V is TRBV7-2 and J is TRBJ2-4, with 11 bases lining up with TRBD2. The V gene end was trimmed by 5 bases and the J gene end by 7 bases; junction bases not matched to a gene: 13. This CDR3 is built from 17 residues. Germline CDR1 reads SGHTA; CDR2 reads FQGNSA. Here the CDR3 reads CASSPLPSSGRRNIQYF. CDR3 bases: TGTGCCAGCAGCCCCCTCCCCTCTAGCGGGAGGCGGAACATTCAGTACTTC.

On this clone: A junction end diverges from the germline sequence, so it may reflect a read error. Other nucleotide sequences in the sample specify the same CDR3. The genes are TRBV28 and TRBJ1-6; 8 positions agree with TRBD1. In germline, CDR1 is MDHEN, CDR2 SYDVKM. The CDR3 covers 16 residues. CDR3 bases: TGTGCCAGCATCTCGACAGGGGTCGGGTATAATTCCCCCCTCCACTTT. Translating gives CASISTGVGYNSPLHF.

This rearrangement joins TRBV2 to TRBJ2-1; TRBD1 aligns across 8 bases. The germline V gene has CDR1 SNHLY and CDR2 FYNNEI. The CDR3 loop spans 13 amino acids. V lost 7 bases, J lost 5 bases, and 4 bases stayed unmatched. CDR3 in DNA: TGTGCCAGCATACAGGGGGACGACAATGAGCAGTTCTTC. This sequence encodes CASIQGDDNEQFF.